The subject of this entry is one TCR beta chain. The V and J ends lost 5 bases and 5 bases respectively, with 18 bases between them. The CDR3 spans 15 residues. Germline-derived CDR1 and CDR2 are SEHNR and FQNEAQ (reference sequence). Profiling relied on immunoSEQ multiplex PCR, and the TCRdb table lists in-frame clones only, not all of them. The sample contains about 320,000 clones, about four fifths of which appear only once. The data are from a study of blood T cell repertoires in COVID-19. Whole-study context: Acute and convalescent COVID-19 samples came from the United States, Italy and Spain.

This sequence was found in a woman in her forties or fifties with acute or convalescent COVID-19. The chain uses TRBV7-9 and TRBJ1-2; D remains unclear. The source material was peripheral blood. For the CDR3, the DNA is TGTGCCAGCAGCACCCCAAGTACGGGAGGATATGGCTACACCTTC. Translation gives CASSTPSTGGYGYTF.